The 32 T cell receptor beta chains given below trace back to one sample, sequenced in a study of blood T cell repertoires in COVID-19. The repertoire was sequenced with immunoSEQ multiplex PCR; TCRdb's copy has only in-frame clones and lacks some. The table includes approximately 120,000 clones, about 93% detected once. The material sequenced was peripheral blood. Receptors were obtained from a man aged 45 to 65 with COVID-19, enrolled during active disease.

The chain employs TRBV30 and TRBJ2-2; 9 nucleotides align to TRBD1. Germline values: CDR1 GTSNPN, CDR2 SVGIG (reference sequence). The CDR3 is 15 amino acids. Trimming cost V 3 bases and J 3 bases; bases outside gene matches: 5. The CDR3 spells CAWRSRDRDTGELFF. The CDR3 DNA sequence: TGTGCCTGGAGATCCCGGGACAGGGACACCGGGGAGCTGTTTTTT.

V usage is TRBV19 and J usage is TRBJ1-2; weak D call: TRBD1 (6 bases). Looked up from germline, CDR1 is LNHDA and CDR2 is SQIVND (reference sequence). There are 15 residues in the CDR3. V lost 3 bases and J 5 bases, leaving 16 bases between the germline ends. CDR3: CASSISRGAQYGYTF. DNA for the CDR3: TGTGCCAGTAGTATTTCTCGGGGGGCGCAGTATGGCTACACCTTC.

The chain recombines TRBV7-9 with TRBJ1-1; D ambiguous. Germline CDR1 reads SEHNR; CDR2 reads FQNEAQ (reference sequence). This CDR3 spans 12 amino acids. V was cut by 1 base and J by 5 bases, with 5 bases left in between. The CDR3 DNA reads as TGTGCCAGCAGCTTAGTAGTGACTGAAGCTTTCTTT. Its protein is CASSLVVTEAFF.

This sequence joins TRBV10-2 and TRBJ2-7, with D perhaps matching TRBD2 (6 bases). Germline assignment: CDR1 WSHSY and CDR2 SAAADI. Trimming left V 1 base short and J 3 bases short, with 25 bases between. CDR3 size: 19 residues. Here the CDR3 DNA reads TGCGCCAGCAGTGAGTGGCCTAGCGAGCAATATTTGGAGGTCTACGAGCAGTACGTC. Translation: CASSEWPSEQYLEVYEQYV.

This chain connects TRBV5-6 to TRBJ2-7, with TRBD2 identical over 7 bases. CDR1 and CDR2 from the germline V gene are SGHDT and YYEEEE. The CDR3 runs to 15 residues. V lost 0 bases, J lost 2 bases, and 5 bases stayed unmatched. The CDR3 region is CASSLDMGGTYEQYF. The CDR3 coding sequence is TGTGCCAGCAGCTTGGATATGGGGGGGACCTACGAGCAGTACTTC. The full variable domain, with the rest looked up from reference TRBV5-6 and TRBJ2-7, is DAGVTQSPTHLIKTRGQQVTLRCSPKSGHDTVSWYQQALGQGPQFIFQYYEEEERQRGNFPDRFSGHQFPNYSSELNVNALLLGDSALYLCASSLDMGGTYEQYFGPGTRLTVT.

The chain recombines TRBV5-1 with TRBJ2-2, with D tentatively TRBD2 (6 bases). This CDR3 is built from 15 residues. V shed 5 bases and J shed 1 base, with 12 bases lying between them. CDR1 and CDR2 from the germline V gene are SGHRS and YFSETQ. CDR3 DNA: TGCGCCAGCAGAGGGCTAGCGCGGAACACCGGGGAGCTGTTTTTT. Amino acids: CASRGLARNTGELFF.

The V gene is TRBV3-1 (or the pseudogene TRBV3-2), the J gene TRBJ2-7; 8 positions match TRBD2. The germline CDR1 and CDR2 sequences are LGHDT and YNNKEL (reference sequence). The CDR3 sequence is 15 residues long. J lost 3 bases, V lost 1 base, and 5 bases had no gene match. CDR3 in DNA: TGTGCCAGCAGCCAAGGGAGCGGGAGTCTCTACGAGCAGTACTTC. This gives the protein CASSQGSGSLYEQYF.

The chain recombines TRBV19 with TRBJ2-3; 12 nucleotides agree with TRBD2. CDR3 size: 14 residues. The germline gives CDR1 LNHDA, CDR2 SQIVND (reference sequence). Trimming removed 6 bases from V and 6 bases from J; junction bases left unmatched: 4. CDR3 DNA sequence: TGTGCCAGTAGGGAGGGACTAGCGGGCGATACGCAGTATTTT. It yields the protein CASREGLAGDTQYF.

The rearrangement uses TRBV12-5 and TRBJ2-1, with TRBD1 identical over 10 bases. Germline CDR1 is LGHNT and CDR2 is FRNRAP. This CDR3 region has 14 residues. V was clipped by 4 bases and J by 7 bases; unmatched bases: 4. The CDR3 DNA reads TGTGCTAGTGGTTCGGGACAGGGGATGAATGAGCAGTTCTTC. Protein product: CASGSGQGMNEQFF.

This clone has only one observation. The chain is built from TRBV6-6 and TRBJ1-1, with TRBD1 matching over 7 bases. V gave up 5 bases and J gave up 5 bases; unmatched junction bases: 17. The CDR3 has 17 residues. In germline, CDR1 is MNHNY, CDR2 SVGAGI (reference sequence). In DNA form, the CDR3 reads TGTGCCAGCAGTCACGGGACAGACCAAACACGGGGGACTGAAGCTTTCTTT. Translation gives CASSHGTDQTRGTEAFF.

This clone was recorded once. The V and J genes are TRBV11-2 and TRBJ2-3; 8 positions agree with TRBD2. The junction had 10 bases not matched to a gene; V was cut back by 9 bases and J by 2 bases. From germline, CDR1 is SGHAT and CDR2 FQNNGV. This CDR3 is built from 15 residues. The CDR3 is CASLNREGNTDTQYF. CDR3 nucleotide sequence: TGTGCCAGTCTCAACCGGGAGGGGAACACAGATACGCAGTATTTT.

The CDR3 DNA reads TGTGCCAGCAGCATTACTAGCGGCCGCACAGATACGCAGTATTTT. This translates into CASSITSGRTDTQYF. The J gene is TRBJ2-3, the V gene TRBV7-8, with TRBD2 matching 8 bases. The length of the CDR3 is 15 residues. Germline V lookup: CDR1 SGHVS, CDR2 FQNEAQ. V gave up 5 bases and J gave up 1 base; unmatched junction bases: 5.

The chain's CDR3 is CSGQRGHTQYF. DNA for the CDR3: TGCAGTGGTCAGCGGGGGCATACGCAGTATTTT. This chain joins TRBV20-1 and TRBJ2-3, with 8 bases that match TRBD2. Germline V lookup: CDR1 DFQATT, CDR2 SNEGSKA (reference sequence). This CDR3 contains 11 residues. Trimming removed 7 bases from V and 7 bases from J; junction bases left unmatched: 4.

The V gene is TRBV9, the J gene TRBJ1-1; D is perhaps TRBD1 (6 bases). Germline loops: CDR1 SGDLS, CDR2 YYNGEE. The CDR3 is 14 amino acids. The germline V and J ends were trimmed by 0 bases and 5 bases, with 11 bases remaining between them. The CDR3 region is CASSVDMRGTEAFF. DNA of the CDR3: TGTGCCAGCAGCGTAGATATGAGGGGGACTGAAGCTTTCTTT.

This sequence joins TRBV7-3 and TRBJ2-7, with D maybe TRBD1 (6 bases). Per the germline V gene, CDR1 is SGHTA and CDR2 is FQGTGA. The CDR3 sequence is 13 residues long. V lost 5 bases, J lost 4 bases, and 12 bases lay in between. CDR3 in amino acids: CASSTGSGYEQYF. Written as DNA, the CDR3 is TGTGCCAGCAGCACAGGGTCCGGTTACGAGCAGTACTTC.

V is TRBV7-9 and J is TRBJ2-7; D is possibly TRBD2 (6 bases). This CDR3 spans 14 amino acids. Looked up from germline, CDR1 is SEHNR and CDR2 is FQNEAQ (reference sequence). The V end lost 5 bases, the J end lost 1 base, and 12 bases lay between the germline ends. The CDR3 loop is CASSPTGGSYEQYF. The CDR3 bases are TGTGCCAGCAGCCCGACTGGAGGGTCCTACGAGCAGTACTTC.

The chain is built from TRBV27 and TRBJ1-6; 7 bases agree with TRBD1. V gave up 4 bases and J gave up 10 bases; unmatched junction bases: 10. The CDR3 length is 15 residues. The germline gives CDR1 MNHEY, CDR2 SMNVEV (reference sequence). CDR3 bases: TGTGCCAGCAGTTCCCGGACAGGCACCGCGTCACCCCTCCACTTT. Encoded protein: CASSSRTGTASPLHF.

CDR3 sequence: CASSLAGGRFSGNTIYF. CDR3 in DNA: TGTGCCAGCAGCTTGGCCGGCGGCCGTTTCTCTGGAAACACCATATATTTT. The chain combines TRBV5-4 with TRBJ1-3; D unclear. Germline loops: CDR1 SGHNT, CDR2 YYREEE (reference sequence). Trimming left V 0 bases short and J 0 bases short, with 13 bases between. The CDR3 is 17 amino acids.

The V gene is TRBV27, the J gene TRBJ2-1; 8 bases map to TRBD2. The J segment lost 7 bases and the V segment lost 2 bases, leaving 7 bases of the junction unmatched. The CDR3 length is 15 residues. Germline V gene data show CDR1 as MNHEY and CDR2 as SMNVEV (reference sequence). DNA of the CDR3: TGTGCCAGCAGTTTAACGGGACTAGTGAGTAATGAGCAGTTCTTC. This translates into CASSLTGLVSNEQFF.

V and J are TRBV30 and TRBJ1-4, with D possibly matching TRBD1 (5 bases). Trimming left V 5 bases short and J 10 bases short, with 20 bases between. In germline, CDR1 is GTSNPN, CDR2 SVGIG (reference sequence). CDR3 length equals 14 residues. The CDR3 nucleotides read TGTGCCTGGGGAGGAGGCCAGGGTGAAGGAAAACTGTTTTTT. This translates into CAWGGGQGEGKLFF.

The CDR3 loop is CASPDIAKNIQYF. CDR3 in DNA: TGTGCCAGCCCGGACATAGCCAAAAACATTCAGTACTTC. The chain combines TRBV6-5 with TRBJ2-4, with a possible D match to TRBD1 (5 bases). This CDR3 contains 13 residues. Germline V lookup: CDR1 MNHEY, CDR2 SVGAGI. V was trimmed by 8 bases and J by 0 bases, leaving 8 bases between them.

The CDR3 region has the DNA TGTGCCAGCAGTGACTCGACGGCGGGGAACAATGAGCAGTTCTTC. Protein sequence: CASSDSTAGNNEQFF. The rearrangement uses TRBV6-4 and TRBJ2-1; D may be TRBD2 (6 bases). Germline V gene sequence: CDR1 MRHNA, CDR2 SNTAGT. There are 15 residues in the CDR3. Trimming left V 0 bases short and J 5 bases short, with 11 bases between.

The chain joins TRBV7-9 to TRBJ2-7; tentatively, D is TRBD1 (6 bases). Germline V gene sequence: CDR1 SEHNR, CDR2 FQNEAQ (reference sequence). The V gene lost 3 bases and the J gene lost 3 bases, with 15 bases spanning the gap. The CDR3 is 15 residues long. The DNA for the CDR3 is TGTGCCAGCAGCTTCGATTCGACAGGCCACTACGAGCAGTACTTC. It codes for CASSFDSTGHYEQYF.

The J gene is TRBJ2-7, the V gene TRBV7-2, with TRBD2 matching over 7 bases. The J segment lost 0 bases and the V segment lost 5 bases, leaving 7 bases of the junction unmatched. This CDR3 is built from 15 residues. Germline values: CDR1 SGHTA, CDR2 FQGNSA. The CDR3 protein is CASSTRAGSSYEQYF. CDR3 sequence (DNA): TGTGCCAGCAGCACCCGAGCGGGGTCCTCCTACGAGCAGTACTTC.

The gene calls are TRBV7-9 and TRBJ2-2, with 8 bases lining up with TRBD1. Germline-derived CDR1 and CDR2 are SEHNR and FQNEAQ (reference sequence). This CDR3 comprises 16 residues. V gave up 2 bases and J gave up 4 bases; unmatched junction bases: 6. The CDR3 reads CASSLKSQGVTGELFF. The CDR3 DNA reads as TGTGCCAGCAGCTTAAAGTCACAGGGGGTCACCGGGGAGCTGTTTTTT.

The genes are TRBV21-1 and TRBJ2-1; TRBD2, the table's D call, lacks a check against the DNA. TRBV21-1 is flagged as a pseudogene. The CDR3 totals 16 residues. CDR3 residues: CASSRRPSGGYNEQFF. CDR3 coding DNA: TGTGCCAGCAGCCGTCGACCATCGGGGGGCTACAATGAGCAGTTCTTC.

The chain has TRBV3-1 (or the pseudogene TRBV3-2) and TRBJ1-6, with D hard to call. Germline V CDR1 and CDR2: LGHDT, YNNKEL (reference sequence). The CDR3 has 15 amino acids. V shed 4 bases and J shed 3 bases, with 10 bases lying between them. CDR3 DNA: TGTGCCAGCAGCCCGACGGGGAACTATAATTCACCCCTCCACTTT. Residues: CASSPTGNYNSPLHF.

Worth noting for this clone: The sample has other DNA sequences that encode this CDR3 too. This sequence joins TRBV7-3 and TRBJ2-2; a weak D match, TRBD1 (6 bases). V lost 0 bases, J lost 5 bases, and 7 bases lay in between. Germline values: CDR1 SGHTA, CDR2 FQGTGA. This CDR3 has 14 amino acids. Written as DNA, the CDR3 is TGTGCCAGCAGCTTAACAGGGGGAACCGGGGAGCTGTTTTTT. As protein: CASSLTGGTGELFF. Using reference TRBV7-3 and TRBJ2-2 for the parts outside the CDR3, the full variable domain is GAGVSQTPSNKVTEKGKYVELRCDPISGHTALYWYRQSLGQGPEFLIYFQGTGAADDSGLPNDRFFAVRPEGSVSTLKIQRTERGDSAVYLCASSLTGGTGELFFGEGSRLTVL.

The chain carries TRBV9 and TRBJ2-2, with D unclear. CDR1 SGDLS and CDR2 YYNGEE come from the germline V gene. The CDR3 contains 12 residues. V was clipped by 7 bases and J by 1 base, with 5 bases between them. For the CDR3, the DNA is TGTGCCAGCGGCCAGAACACCGGGGAGCTGTTTTTT. Amino acid sequence: CASGQNTGELFF. Full variable domain (missing parts from reference TRBV9 and TRBJ2-2): DSGVTQTPKHLITATGQRVTLRCSPRSGDLSVYWYQQSLDQGLQFLIQYYNGEERAKGNILERFSAQQFPDLHSELNLSSLELGDSALYFCASGQNTGELFFGEGSRLTVL.

V usage is TRBV7-6 and J usage is TRBJ1-6, with 9 bases lining up with TRBD1. V lost 1 base and J lost 7; bases outside the gene matches: 2. In germline, CDR1 is SGHVS, CDR2 FNYEAQ. The CDR3 sequence is 15 residues long. The DNA of the CDR3 is TGTGCCAGCAGCTTAGGGACAGGGGACAATTCACCCCTCCACTTT. Translation gives CASSLGTGDNSPLHF.

V gene TRBV6-5 combines with J gene TRBJ2-3; TRBD2 matches 8 bases. CDR3 length: 13 residues. Per germline, CDR1 MNHEY and CDR2 SVGAGI. Unmatched junction bases numbered 5, after V lost 7 bases and J lost 5 bases. In nucleotides, the CDR3 is TGTGCCAGCAACCGGGAGGGGGGAGATACGCAGTATTTT. It yields the protein CASNREGGDTQYF.

There are a few counts of this clone. The rearrangement links TRBV19 to TRBJ2-2; 11 bases are a match to TRBD1. The V gene end was trimmed by 2 bases and the J gene end by 2 bases; junction bases not matched to a gene: 1. CDR3 length: 16 residues. Germline V lookup: CDR1 LNHDA, CDR2 SQIVND (reference sequence). The CDR3 DNA reads as TGTGCCAGTAGTATAAGGACAGGGGGCAACACCGGGGAGCTGTTTTTT. Its protein is CASSIRTGGNTGELFF.